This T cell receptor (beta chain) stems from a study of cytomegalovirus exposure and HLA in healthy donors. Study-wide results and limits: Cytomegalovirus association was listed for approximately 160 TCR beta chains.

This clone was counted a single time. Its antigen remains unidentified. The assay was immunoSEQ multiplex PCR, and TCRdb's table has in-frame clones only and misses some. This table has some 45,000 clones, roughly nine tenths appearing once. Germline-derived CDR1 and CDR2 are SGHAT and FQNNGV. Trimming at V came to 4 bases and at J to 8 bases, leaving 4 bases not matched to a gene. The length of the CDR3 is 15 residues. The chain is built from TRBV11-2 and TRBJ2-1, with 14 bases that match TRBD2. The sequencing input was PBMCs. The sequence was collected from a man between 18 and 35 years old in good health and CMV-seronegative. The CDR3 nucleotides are TGTGCCAGCAGCTGGGGGACTAGCGGGAGTCATGAGCAGTTCTTC. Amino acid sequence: CASSWGTSGSHEQFF.